What follows is one T cell receptor (beta chain) and its context. Trimming removed 5 bases from V and 0 bases from J, with 10 bases in between. CDR1 LNHDA and CDR2 SQIVND come from the germline V gene (reference sequence). The CDR3 sequence is 15 residues long. This specimen comes from a study of blood T cell repertoires in COVID-19. Study in general: Both acute and convalescent COVID-19 samples were obtained from the United States, Italy and Spain.

How the authors handled the data: Amplified reference gene primers provided the basis for estimating nucleated cell counts. Using immunoSEQ multiplex PCR, the repertoire was profiled, and TCRdb retains in-frame clones only, with some absent. V and J calls and clone size are as listed in that table; D and trimming were resolved from the DNA. This table holds 100,000 or so clones, more than 75% found once. The chain recombines TRBV19 with TRBJ1-4, with D possibly matching TRBD1 (5 bases). The material sequenced was peripheral blood. The TCR comes from a man aged 50 or older with active or convalescent COVID-19. CDR3 region: CASSPGDATNEKLFF. The CDR3, as DNA: TGTGCCAGTAGTCCGGGGGATGCAACTAATGAAAAACTGTTTTTT.